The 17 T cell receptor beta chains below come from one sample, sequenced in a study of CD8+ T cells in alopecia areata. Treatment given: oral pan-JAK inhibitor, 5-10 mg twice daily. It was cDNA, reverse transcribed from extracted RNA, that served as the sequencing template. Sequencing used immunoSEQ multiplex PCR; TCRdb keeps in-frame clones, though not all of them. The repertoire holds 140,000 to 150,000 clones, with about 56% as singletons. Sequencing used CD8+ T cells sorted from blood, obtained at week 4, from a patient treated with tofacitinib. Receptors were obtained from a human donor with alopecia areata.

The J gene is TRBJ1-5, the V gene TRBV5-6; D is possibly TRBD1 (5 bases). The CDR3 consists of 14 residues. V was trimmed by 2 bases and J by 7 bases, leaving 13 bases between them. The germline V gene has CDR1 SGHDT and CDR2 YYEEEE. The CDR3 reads CASSLGRGGQPQHF. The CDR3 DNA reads TGTGCCAGCAGCTTAGGAAGGGGAGGCCAGCCCCAGCATTTT.

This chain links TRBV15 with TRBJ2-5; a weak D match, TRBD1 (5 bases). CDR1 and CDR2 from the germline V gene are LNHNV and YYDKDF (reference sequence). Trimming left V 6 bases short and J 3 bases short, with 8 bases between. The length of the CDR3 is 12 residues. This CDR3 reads CATREGEETQYF. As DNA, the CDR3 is TGTGCCACCAGAGAAGGGGAAGAGACCCAGTACTTC. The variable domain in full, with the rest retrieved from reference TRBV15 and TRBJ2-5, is DAMVIQNPRYQVTQFGKPVTLSCSQTLNHNVMYWYQQKSSQAPKLLFHYYDKDFNNEADTPDNFQSRRPNTSFCFLDIRSPGLGDTAMYLCATREGEETQYFGPGTRLLVL.

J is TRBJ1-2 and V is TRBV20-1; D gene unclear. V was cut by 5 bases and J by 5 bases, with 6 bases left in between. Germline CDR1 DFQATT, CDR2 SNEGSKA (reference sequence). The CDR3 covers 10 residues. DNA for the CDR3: TGCAGTGCTTTTCAATATGGCTACACCTTC. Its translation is CSAFQYGYTF.

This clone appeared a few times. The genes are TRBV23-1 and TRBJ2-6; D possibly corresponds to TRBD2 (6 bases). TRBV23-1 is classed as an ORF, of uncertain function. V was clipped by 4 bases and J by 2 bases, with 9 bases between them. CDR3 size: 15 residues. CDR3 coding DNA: TGCGCCAGCAGTCGGGCGGGGCCTGGGGCCAACGTCCTGACTTTC. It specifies CASSRAGPGANVLTF.

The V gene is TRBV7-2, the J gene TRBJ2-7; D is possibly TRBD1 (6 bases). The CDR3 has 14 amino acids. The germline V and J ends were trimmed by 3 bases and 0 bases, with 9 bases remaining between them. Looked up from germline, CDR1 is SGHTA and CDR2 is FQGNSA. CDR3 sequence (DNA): TGTGCCAGCAGCTTCAACAGGGACTCCTACGAGCAGTACTTC. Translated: CASSFNRDSYEQYF.

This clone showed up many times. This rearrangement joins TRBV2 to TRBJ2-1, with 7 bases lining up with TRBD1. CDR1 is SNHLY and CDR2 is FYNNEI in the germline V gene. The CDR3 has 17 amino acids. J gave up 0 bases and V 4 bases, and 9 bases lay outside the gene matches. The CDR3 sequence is CASSVPRTGSSYNEQFF. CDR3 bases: TGTGCCAGCAGTGTCCCCCGGACAGGTAGCTCCTACAATGAGCAGTTCTTC.

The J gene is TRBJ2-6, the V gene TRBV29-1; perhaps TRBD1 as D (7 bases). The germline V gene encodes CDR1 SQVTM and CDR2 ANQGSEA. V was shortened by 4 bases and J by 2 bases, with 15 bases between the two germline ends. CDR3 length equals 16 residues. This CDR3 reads CSVGGTDIAGANVLTF. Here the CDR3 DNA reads TGCAGCGTTGGCGGGACAGACATCGCTGGGGCCAACGTCCTGACTTTC.

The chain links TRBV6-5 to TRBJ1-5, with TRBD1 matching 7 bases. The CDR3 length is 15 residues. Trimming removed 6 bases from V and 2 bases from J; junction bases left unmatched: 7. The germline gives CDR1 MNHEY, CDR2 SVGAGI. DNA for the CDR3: TGTGCCAGCAGCCCCGGGACAGAGGGCAATCAGCCCCAGCATTTT. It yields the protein CASSPGTEGNQPQHF.

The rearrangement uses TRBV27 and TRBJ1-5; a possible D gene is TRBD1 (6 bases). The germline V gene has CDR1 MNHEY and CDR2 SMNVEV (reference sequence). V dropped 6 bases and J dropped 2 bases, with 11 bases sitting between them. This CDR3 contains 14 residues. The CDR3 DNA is TGTGCCAGCAGCGTAGGGGGTGGCAATCAGCCCCAGCATTTT. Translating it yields CASSVGGGNQPQHF.

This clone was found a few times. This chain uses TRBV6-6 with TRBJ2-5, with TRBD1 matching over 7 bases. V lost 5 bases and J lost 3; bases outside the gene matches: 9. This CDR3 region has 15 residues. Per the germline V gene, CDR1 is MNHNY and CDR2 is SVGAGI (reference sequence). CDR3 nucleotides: TGTGCCAGCAGTACCGGACAGGCCCCCGAAGAGACCCAGTACTTC. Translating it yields CASSTGQAPEETQYF.

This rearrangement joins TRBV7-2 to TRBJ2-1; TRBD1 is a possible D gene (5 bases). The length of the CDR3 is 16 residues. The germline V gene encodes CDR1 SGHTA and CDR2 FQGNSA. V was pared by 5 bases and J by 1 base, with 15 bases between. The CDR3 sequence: CASSTDGRGSYNEQFF. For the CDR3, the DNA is TGTGCCAGCAGCACGGACGGAAGGGGTTCCTACAATGAGCAGTTCTTC.

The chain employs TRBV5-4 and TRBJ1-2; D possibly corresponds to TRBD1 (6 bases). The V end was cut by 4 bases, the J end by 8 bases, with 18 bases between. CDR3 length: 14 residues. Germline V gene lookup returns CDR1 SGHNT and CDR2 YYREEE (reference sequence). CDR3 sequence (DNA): TGTGCCAGCAGCCAAAAAGTACAGGGTAGAGGCTACACCTTC. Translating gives CASSQKVQGRGYTF.

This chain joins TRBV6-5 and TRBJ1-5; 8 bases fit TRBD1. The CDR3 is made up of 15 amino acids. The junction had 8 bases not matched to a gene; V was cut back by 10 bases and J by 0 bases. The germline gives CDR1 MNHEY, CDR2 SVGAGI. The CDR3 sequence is CATKRTGFSNQPQHF. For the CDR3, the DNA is TGTGCCACCAAAAGGACAGGGTTTAGCAATCAGCCCCAGCATTTT.

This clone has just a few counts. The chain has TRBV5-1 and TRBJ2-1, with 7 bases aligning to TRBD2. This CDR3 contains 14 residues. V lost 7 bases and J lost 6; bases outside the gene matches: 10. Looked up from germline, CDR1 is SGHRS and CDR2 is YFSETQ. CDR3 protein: CASALGGEGNEQFF. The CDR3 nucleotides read TGCGCCAGCGCCCTGGGCGGGGAGGGCAATGAGCAGTTCTTC.

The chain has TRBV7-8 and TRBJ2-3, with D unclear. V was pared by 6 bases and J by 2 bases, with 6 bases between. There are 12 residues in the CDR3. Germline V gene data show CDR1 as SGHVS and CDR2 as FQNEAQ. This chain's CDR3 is CASSPDTDTQYF. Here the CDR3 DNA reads TGTGCCAGCAGTCCAGACACAGATACGCAGTATTTT. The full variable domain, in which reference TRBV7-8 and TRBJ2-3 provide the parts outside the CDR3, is GAGVSQSPRYKVAKRGQDVALRCDPISGHVSLFWYQQALGQGPEFLTYFQNEAQLDKSGLPSDRFFAERPEGSVSTLKIQRTQQEDSAVYLCASSPDTDTQYFGPGTRLTVL.

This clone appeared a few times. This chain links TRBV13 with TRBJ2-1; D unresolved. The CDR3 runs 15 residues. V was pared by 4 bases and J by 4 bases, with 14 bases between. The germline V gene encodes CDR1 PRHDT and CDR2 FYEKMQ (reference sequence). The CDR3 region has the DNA TGTGCCAGCAGCTCCTCCAATTCGGCGTACAATGAGCAGTTCTTC. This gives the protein CASSSSNSAYNEQFF.

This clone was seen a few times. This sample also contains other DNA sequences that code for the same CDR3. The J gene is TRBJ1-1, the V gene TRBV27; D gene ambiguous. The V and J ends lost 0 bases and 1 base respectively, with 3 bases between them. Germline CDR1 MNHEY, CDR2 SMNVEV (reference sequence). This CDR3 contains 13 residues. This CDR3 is CASSLSPNTEAFF. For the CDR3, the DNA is TGTGCCAGCAGTTTATCACCGAACACTGAAGCTTTCTTT.